The 26 T cell receptor beta chains below come from one sample, sequenced in a study of T cells expressing NK-cell markers (dated by TCRdb to 2019 to 2021). Receptor libraries were prepared by 5' RACE. These reads were obtained on an Illumina HiSeq 2000. After TCRdb reprocessed the reads, each CDR3 protein sequence was kept as one row, without DNA. The sample's table covers roughly 150,000 distinct CDR3 sequences. Under 20% of the sample is in the top ten clones. Sequencing was done on a sample of blood T cells: a sorted CD56 or NKG2C T cell subset, CD4+ or CD8+ T cells, or bulk PBMC T cells (not recorded which). Source of these receptors: a woman between 18 and 69 years old in good health.

V usage is TRBV12-3 or TRBV12-4 and J usage is TRBJ2-1; the D call from TCRdb, TRBD2, cannot be confirmed without DNA. This CDR3 has 16 residues. The CDR3 loop is CASSFRGSGLQPYQFF.

This chain uses TRBV20-1 with TRBJ1-2. CDR1 is DFQATT, CDR2 SNEGSKA, per germline (reference sequence). CDR3 size: 13 residues. The CDR3 loop reads CSARRQGDYGYTF.

J is TRBJ2-7 and V is TRBV4-2; TCRdb outputs TRBD2, but without DNA this stays unchecked. The CDR3 length is 15 residues. Germline V CDR1 and CDR2: LGHNA, YNFKEQ. The CDR3: CASSQDLLASGEQYF.

The chain combines TRBV7-2 with TRBJ2-7; TCRdb calls TRBD2, which cannot be checked without DNA. CDR3 size: 17 residues. CDR1 and CDR2 (germline): SGHTA, FQGNSA. The CDR3 protein is CASSLVARTSGSYEQYF. Combining the CDR3 with reference TRBV7-2 and TRBJ2-7 gives the whole variable domain GAGVSQSPSNKVTEKGKDVELRCDPISGHTALYWYRQSLGQGLEFLIYFQGNSAPDKSGLPSDRFSAERTGGSVSTLTIQRTQQEDSAVYLCASSLVARTSGSYEQYFGPGTRLTVT.

The genes are TRBV5-1 and TRBJ1-1; TCRdb's D gene call, TRBD1, goes unchecked for lack of DNA. Germline V CDR1 and CDR2: SGHRS, YFSETQ. The CDR3 is 15 residues long. This CDR3 is CASSGNRGGGTEAFF.

V and J are TRBV7-6 and TRBJ2-7. This CDR3 is 14 amino acids long. Germline lookup yields CDR1 SGHVS and CDR2 FNYEAQ. The CDR3: CASSQMSESYEQYF.

The chain couples TRBV5-5 to TRBJ2-5; TCRdb lists TRBD2, though no DNA is available to test this call. The CDR3 runs to 17 residues. Per the germline V gene, CDR1 is SGHKS and CDR2 is YYEKEE (reference sequence). Here the CDR3 reads CASSTGTSGRATETQYF.

J is TRBJ1-6 and V is TRBV23-1; TCRdb's D call of TRBD1 is untestable without DNA. TRBV23-1 belongs to the ORF category, with a function that is uncertain. The CDR3 totals 16 residues. CDR3 sequence reads: CASSHPRDRCDSPLHF.

The V and J genes are TRBV3-1 and TRBJ1-2. Germline V gene data show CDR1 as LGHDT and CDR2 as YNNKEL (reference sequence). CDR3 length: 15 amino acids. CDR3 amino acids: CASSQDGRASYGYTF.

This sequence joins TRBV6-1 and TRBJ2-7. CDR1 MNHNS and CDR2 SASEGT come from the germline V gene. The CDR3 consists of 13 residues. Here the CDR3 reads CASSEERTYEQYF.

The chain carries TRBV15 and TRBJ2-3; the TRBD1 assignment by TCRdb is unverifiable without DNA. Per the germline V gene, CDR1 is LNHNV and CDR2 is YYDKDF (reference sequence). This CDR3 contains 16 residues. The CDR3 region is CATSRASGGNTDTQYF.

The rearrangement links TRBV20-1 to TRBJ1-5; TCRdb reports TRBD1, a call that lacks DNA to check it against. CDR1 and CDR2 from the germline V gene are DFQATT and SNEGSKA (reference sequence). The CDR3 consists of 13 residues. CDR3 sequence reads: CSAKGQAKEPQHF.

The chain couples TRBV28 to TRBJ1-2. CDR1 MDHEN and CDR2 SYDVKM come from the germline V gene. CDR3 length: 15 amino acids. The CDR3 is CASSLFRDSNYGYTF.

V usage is TRBV7-2 and J usage is TRBJ1-1; TCRdb reports TRBD1, a call that lacks DNA to check it against. The CDR3 runs 15 residues. Looked up from germline, CDR1 is SGHTA and CDR2 is FQGNSA. The CDR3 is CASSSDRVMNTEAFF.

This CDR3 is CASSLGGGPSTDTQYF. The chain carries TRBV5-1 and TRBJ2-3. The CDR3 spans 16 residues. CDR1 SGHRS and CDR2 YFSETQ come from the germline V gene.

The chain links TRBV7-2 to TRBJ2-3; TCRdb selects TRBD1, and the lack of DNA leaves this call unchecked. Germline V lookup: CDR1 SGHTA, CDR2 FQGNSA. The CDR3 sequence is 16 residues long. The CDR3 spells CASSFNSGTSGDTQYF.

The chain combines TRBV20-1 with TRBJ1-3; TCRdb selects TRBD1, and the lack of DNA leaves this call unchecked. Germline lookup yields CDR1 DFQATT and CDR2 SNEGSKA (reference sequence). The CDR3 covers 15 residues. CDR3 region: CSARDLGQGGNTIYF.

The chain employs TRBV13 and TRBJ2-5. CDR1 and CDR2 (germline): PRHDT, FYEKMQ (reference sequence). The CDR3 sequence is 14 residues long. Here the CDR3 reads CASSLGPNQETQYF.

The chain uses TRBV7-2 and TRBJ2-7; TCRdb proposes TRBD2, but this gene call is untestable without DNA. The CDR3 sequence is 15 residues long. Germline V gene sequence: CDR1 SGHTA, CDR2 FQGNSA. The CDR3 sequence is CASSYGGGNYYEQYF.

CDR3 residues: CASKDGDRIRSPLHF. V usage is TRBV7-9 and J usage is TRBJ1-6; TCRdb's D gene call, TRBD1, goes unchecked for lack of DNA. Germline V gene data show CDR1 as SEHNR and CDR2 as FQNEAQ (reference sequence). The CDR3 has 15 residues.

V gene TRBV6-2 or TRBV6-3 combines with J gene TRBJ2-7; TCRdb selects TRBD1, and the lack of DNA leaves this call unchecked. Germline-derived CDR1 and CDR2 are MNHEY and SVGEGT. The CDR3 covers 14 residues. The chain's CDR3 is CASSRRTGGDEQYF.

The rearrangement joins TRBV11-1 to TRBJ2-2; as DNA is missing, the TRBD1 call by TCRdb cannot be tested. CDR3 length: 14 residues. Germline-derived CDR1 and CDR2 are SGHAT and FQDESV (reference sequence). The CDR3 protein is CASSLRQRSGELFF.

J is TRBJ1-3 and V is TRBV5-6; TCRdb outputs TRBD1, but without DNA this stays unchecked. CDR1 SGHDT and CDR2 YYEEEE come from the germline V gene. The CDR3 has 16 amino acids. CDR3 residues: CASSPTPQGPGSTIYF.

The chain has TRBV6-1 and TRBJ2-5; TCRdb designates TRBD1, a call that cannot be tested without DNA. This CDR3 comprises 16 residues. Germline-derived CDR1 and CDR2 are MNHNS and SASEGT. CDR3 in amino acids: CASSPNRDLYQETQYF.

This sequence joins TRBV20-1 and TRBJ2-7; TCRdb indicates TRBD2, and absent DNA this call remains unverified. The CDR3 spans 13 residues. Germline CDR1 reads DFQATT; CDR2 reads SNEGSKA (reference sequence). This chain's CDR3 is CSASRAGSGEQYF.

The V call is TRBV19, the J call TRBJ1-4; the D gene TCRdb calls, TRBD1, cannot be checked with no DNA. CDR1 and CDR2 from the germline V gene are LNHDA and SQIVND (reference sequence). This CDR3 has 15 residues. CDR3 region: CASSADRGTNEKLFF.